This TCR beta chain stems from a study of shared clonotypes between healthy human individuals. General observations from the study: Naive subsets tended to show greater estimated richness than memory subsets. Sequencing depth was expected to influence donor clonotype sharing.

Sequencing was performed with immunoSEQ multiplex PCR; in TCRdb, only in-frame clones are kept and a portion is missing. The sample lists fewer than 1.8 million clones; about 98.5% were seen once. Germline V gene data show CDR1 as SNHLY and CDR2 as FYNNEI. CDR3 length equals 15 residues. V lost 1 base, J lost 0 bases, and 7 bases lay in between. Details on this clone: Its antigen is unidentified.

CD4+ cells underwent separation, giving CD45RA+ naive and CD45RA-negative memory subsets. The chain employs TRBV2 and TRBJ2-1; D remains ambiguous. This sequence originates from a man aged 25 to 40 in good health. The sequenced sample was naive CD4+ T cells sorted from blood. As for subset: CD45RA+ positively selected. The CDR3, as DNA: TGTGCCAGCAGTGAAGTGGTGGGCTCCTACAATGAGCAGTTCTTC. Amino acids: CASSEVVGSYNEQFF.